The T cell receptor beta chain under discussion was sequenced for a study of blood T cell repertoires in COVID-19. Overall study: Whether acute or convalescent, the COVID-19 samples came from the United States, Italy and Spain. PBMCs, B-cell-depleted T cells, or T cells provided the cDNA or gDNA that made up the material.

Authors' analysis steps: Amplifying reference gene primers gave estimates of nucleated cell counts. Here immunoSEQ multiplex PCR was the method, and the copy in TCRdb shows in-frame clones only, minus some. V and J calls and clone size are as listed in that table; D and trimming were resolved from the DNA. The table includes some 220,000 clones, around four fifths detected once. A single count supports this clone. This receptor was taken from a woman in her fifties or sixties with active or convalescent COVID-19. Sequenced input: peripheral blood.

This chain's CDR3 is CASSLGQGMGEAFF. Written as DNA, the CDR3 is TGTGCCAGCAGCTTAGGACAGGGTATGGGTGAAGCTTTCTTT. The chain carries TRBV7-2 and TRBJ1-1, with TRBD1 identical over 7 bases. V was pared by 1 base and J by 7 bases, with 6 bases of the junction left unmatched. CDR1 is SGHTA, CDR2 FQGNSA, per germline. The CDR3 loop spans 14 amino acids.